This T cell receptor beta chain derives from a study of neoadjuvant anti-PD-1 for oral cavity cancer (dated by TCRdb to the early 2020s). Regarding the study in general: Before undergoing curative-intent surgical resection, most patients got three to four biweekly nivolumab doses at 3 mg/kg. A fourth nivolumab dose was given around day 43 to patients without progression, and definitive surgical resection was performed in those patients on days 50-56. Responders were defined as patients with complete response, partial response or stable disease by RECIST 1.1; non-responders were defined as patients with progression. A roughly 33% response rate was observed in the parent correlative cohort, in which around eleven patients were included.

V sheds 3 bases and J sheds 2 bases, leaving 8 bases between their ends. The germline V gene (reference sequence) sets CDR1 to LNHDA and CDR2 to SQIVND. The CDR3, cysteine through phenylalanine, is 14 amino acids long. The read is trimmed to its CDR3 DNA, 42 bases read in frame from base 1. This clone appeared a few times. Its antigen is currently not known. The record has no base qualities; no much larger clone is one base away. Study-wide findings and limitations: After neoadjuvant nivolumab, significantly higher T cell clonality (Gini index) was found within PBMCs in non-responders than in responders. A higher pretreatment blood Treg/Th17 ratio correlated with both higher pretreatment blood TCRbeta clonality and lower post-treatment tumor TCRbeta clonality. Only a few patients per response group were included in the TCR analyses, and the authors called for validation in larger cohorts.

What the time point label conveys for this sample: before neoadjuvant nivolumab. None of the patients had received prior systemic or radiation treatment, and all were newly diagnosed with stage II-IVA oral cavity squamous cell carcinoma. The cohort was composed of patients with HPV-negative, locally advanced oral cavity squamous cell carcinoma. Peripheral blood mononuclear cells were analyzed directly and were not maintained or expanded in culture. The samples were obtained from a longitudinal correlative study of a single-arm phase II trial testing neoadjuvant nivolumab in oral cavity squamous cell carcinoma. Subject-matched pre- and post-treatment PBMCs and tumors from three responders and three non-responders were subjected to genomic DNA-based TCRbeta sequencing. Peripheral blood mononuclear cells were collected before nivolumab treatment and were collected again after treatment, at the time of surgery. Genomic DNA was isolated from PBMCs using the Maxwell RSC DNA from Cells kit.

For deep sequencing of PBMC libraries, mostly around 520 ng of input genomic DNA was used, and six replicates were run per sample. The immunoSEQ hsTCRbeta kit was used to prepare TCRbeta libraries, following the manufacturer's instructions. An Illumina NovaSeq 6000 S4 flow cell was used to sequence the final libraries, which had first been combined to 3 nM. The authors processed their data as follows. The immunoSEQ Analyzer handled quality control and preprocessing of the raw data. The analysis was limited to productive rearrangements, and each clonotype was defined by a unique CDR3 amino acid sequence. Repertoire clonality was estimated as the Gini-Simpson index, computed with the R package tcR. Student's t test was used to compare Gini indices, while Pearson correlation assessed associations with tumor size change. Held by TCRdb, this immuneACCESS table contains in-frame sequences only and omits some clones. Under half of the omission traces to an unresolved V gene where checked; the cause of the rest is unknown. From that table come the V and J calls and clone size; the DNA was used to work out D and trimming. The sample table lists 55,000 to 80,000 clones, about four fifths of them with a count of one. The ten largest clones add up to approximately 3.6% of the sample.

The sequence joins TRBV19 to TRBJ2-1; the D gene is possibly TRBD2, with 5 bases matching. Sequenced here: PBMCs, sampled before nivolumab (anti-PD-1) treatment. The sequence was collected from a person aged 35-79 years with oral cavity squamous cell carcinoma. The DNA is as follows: TGTGCCAGTAGTATCCTAGCTACCTACAATGAGCAGTTCTTC. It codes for CASSILATYNEQFF.